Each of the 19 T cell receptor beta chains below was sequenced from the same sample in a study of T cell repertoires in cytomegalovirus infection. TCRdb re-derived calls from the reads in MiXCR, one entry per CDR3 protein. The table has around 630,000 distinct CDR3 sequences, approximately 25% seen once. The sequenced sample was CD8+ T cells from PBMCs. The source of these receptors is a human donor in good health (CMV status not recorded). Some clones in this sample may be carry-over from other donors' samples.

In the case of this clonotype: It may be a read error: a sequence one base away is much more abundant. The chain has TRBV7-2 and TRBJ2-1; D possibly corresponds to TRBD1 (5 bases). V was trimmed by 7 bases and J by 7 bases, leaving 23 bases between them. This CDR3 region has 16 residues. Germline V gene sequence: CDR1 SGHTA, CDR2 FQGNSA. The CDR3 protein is CTSTFPTLGPLNEQFF. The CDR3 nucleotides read TGTACCAGCACCTTCCCTACCCTGGGGCCATTGAATGAGCAGTTCTTC.

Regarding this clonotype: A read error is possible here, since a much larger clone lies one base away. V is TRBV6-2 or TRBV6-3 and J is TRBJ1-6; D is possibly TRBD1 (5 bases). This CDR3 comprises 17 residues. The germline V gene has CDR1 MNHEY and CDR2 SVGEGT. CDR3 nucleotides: TGTGCCAGCAGCTCTGTACCTTATTCGAGGGGTAATTCATCCCTCCACTTT. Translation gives CASSSVPYSRGNSSLHF.

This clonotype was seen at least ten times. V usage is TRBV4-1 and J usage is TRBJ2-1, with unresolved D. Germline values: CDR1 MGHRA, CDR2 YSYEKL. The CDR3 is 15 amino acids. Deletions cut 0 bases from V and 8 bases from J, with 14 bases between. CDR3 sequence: CASSQDRFSLDEQFF. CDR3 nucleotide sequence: TGCGCCAGCAGCCAAGATCGGTTTAGCCTCGATGAGCAGTTCTTC.

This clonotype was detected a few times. CDR3 amino acids: CSARWLLSGNTIYF. CDR3 nucleotide sequence: TGCAGTGCTAGGTGGCTCCTCTCTGGAAACACCATATATTTT. V is TRBV20-1 and J is TRBJ1-3; D uncertain. Germline V CDR1 and CDR2: DFQATT, SNEGSKA (reference sequence). The CDR3 consists of 14 residues. V was clipped by 3 bases and J by 0 bases, with 9 bases between them.

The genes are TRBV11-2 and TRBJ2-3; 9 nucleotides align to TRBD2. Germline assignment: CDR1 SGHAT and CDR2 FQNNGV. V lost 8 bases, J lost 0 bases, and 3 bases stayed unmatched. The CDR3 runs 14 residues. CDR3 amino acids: CASRAGGSTDTQYF. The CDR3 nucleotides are TGTGCCAGCCGAGCGGGGGGAAGCACAGATACGCAGTATTTT.

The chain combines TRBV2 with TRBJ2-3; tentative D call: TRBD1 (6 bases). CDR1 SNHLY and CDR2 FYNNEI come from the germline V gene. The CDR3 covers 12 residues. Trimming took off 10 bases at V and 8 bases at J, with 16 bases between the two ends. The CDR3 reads CATIGQPGTQYF. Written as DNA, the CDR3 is TGTGCCACCATCGGACAGCCTGGTACGCAGTATTTT. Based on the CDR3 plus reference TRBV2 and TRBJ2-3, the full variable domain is EPEVTQTPSHQVTQMGQEVILRCVPISNHLYFYWYRQILGQKVEFLVSFYNNEISEKSEIFDDQFSVERPDGSNFTLKIRSTKLEDSAMYFCATIGQPGTQYFGPGTRLTVL.

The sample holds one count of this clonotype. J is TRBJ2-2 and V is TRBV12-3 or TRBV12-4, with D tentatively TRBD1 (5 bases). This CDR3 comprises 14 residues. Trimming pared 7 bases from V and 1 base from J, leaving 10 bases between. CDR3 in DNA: TGTGCCAGCATGGGGCCAAAGAACACCGGGGAGCTGTTTTTT. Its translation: CASMGPKNTGELFF.

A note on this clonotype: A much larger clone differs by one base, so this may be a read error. The CDR3 region is CARSLEGSKGFGNQPQHF. CDR3 DNA: TGTGCCAGGAGCTTAGAGGGGAGTAAGGGGTTCGGTAATCAGCCCCAGCATTTT. The chain combines TRBV7-8 with TRBJ1-5; TRBD1 might be the D (5 bases). Germline V CDR1 and CDR2: SGHVS, FQNEAQ. The CDR3 sequence is 18 residues long.

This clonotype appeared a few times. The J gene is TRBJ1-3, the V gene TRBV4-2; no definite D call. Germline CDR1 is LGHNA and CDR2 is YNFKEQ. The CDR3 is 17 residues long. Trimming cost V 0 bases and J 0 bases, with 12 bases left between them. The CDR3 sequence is CASSQDRVDYSGNTIYF. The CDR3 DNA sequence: TGTGCCAGCAGCCAAGATCGTGTGGATTACTCTGGAAACACCATATATTTT.

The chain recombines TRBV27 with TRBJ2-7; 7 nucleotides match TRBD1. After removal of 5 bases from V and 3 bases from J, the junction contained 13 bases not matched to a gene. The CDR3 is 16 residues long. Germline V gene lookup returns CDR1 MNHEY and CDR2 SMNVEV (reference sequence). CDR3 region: CASSDLTTTGNYEQYF. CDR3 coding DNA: TGTGCCAGCAGTGACCTTACAACGACAGGGAACTACGAGCAGTACTTC.

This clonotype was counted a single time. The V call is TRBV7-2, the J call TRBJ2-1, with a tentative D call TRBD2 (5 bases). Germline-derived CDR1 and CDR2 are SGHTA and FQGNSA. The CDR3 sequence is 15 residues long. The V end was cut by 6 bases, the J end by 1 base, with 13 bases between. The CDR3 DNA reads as TGTGCCAGCAGATCGGGGTCTTCTTCCTACAATGAGCAGTTCTTC. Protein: CASRSGSSSYNEQFF.

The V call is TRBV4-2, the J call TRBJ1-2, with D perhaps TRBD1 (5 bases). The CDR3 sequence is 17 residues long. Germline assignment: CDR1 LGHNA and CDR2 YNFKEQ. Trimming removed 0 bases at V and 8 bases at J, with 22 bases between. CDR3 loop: CASSQDPATAVSWGYTF. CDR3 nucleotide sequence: TGTGCCAGCAGCCAAGATCCAGCGACAGCAGTGAGCTGGGGCTACACCTTC.

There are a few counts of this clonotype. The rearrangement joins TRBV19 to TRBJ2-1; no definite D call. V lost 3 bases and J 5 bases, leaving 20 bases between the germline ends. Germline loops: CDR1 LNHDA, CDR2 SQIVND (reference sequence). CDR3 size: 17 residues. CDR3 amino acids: CASSIEIPPGPNNEQFF. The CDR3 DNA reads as TGTGCCAGTAGTATCGAAATTCCCCCCGGCCCAAACAATGAGCAGTTCTTC.

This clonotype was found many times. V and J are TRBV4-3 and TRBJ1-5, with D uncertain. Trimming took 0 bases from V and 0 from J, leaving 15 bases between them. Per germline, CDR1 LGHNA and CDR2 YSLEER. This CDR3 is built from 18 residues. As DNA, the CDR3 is TGCGCCAGCAGCCAAGATCGGGCAGGCGTGGCTAGCAATCAGCCCCAGCATTTT. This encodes CASSQDRAGVASNQPQHF.

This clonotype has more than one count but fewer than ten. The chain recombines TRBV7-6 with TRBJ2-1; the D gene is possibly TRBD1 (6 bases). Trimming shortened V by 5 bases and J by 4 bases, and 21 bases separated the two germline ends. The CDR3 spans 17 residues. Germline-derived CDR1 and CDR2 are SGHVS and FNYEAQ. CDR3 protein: CASSPSNRAAVYNEQFF. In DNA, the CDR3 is TGTGCCAGCAGCCCTTCCAACAGGGCGGCCGTTTACAATGAGCAGTTCTTC. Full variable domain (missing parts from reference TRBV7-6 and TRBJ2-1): GAGVSQSPRYKVTKRGQDVALRCDPISGHVSLYWYRQALGQGPEFLTYFNYEAQQDKSGLPNDRFSAERPEGSISTLTIQRTEQRDSAMYRCASSPSNRAAVYNEQFFGPGTRLTVL.

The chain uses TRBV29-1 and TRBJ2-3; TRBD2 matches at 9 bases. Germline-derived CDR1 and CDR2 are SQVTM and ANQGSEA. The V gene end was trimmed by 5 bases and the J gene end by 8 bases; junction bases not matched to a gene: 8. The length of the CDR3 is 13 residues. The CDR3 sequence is CSVPAGGPFTQYF. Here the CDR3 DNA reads TGCAGCGTTCCTGCGGGGGGGCCTTTTACGCAGTATTTT.

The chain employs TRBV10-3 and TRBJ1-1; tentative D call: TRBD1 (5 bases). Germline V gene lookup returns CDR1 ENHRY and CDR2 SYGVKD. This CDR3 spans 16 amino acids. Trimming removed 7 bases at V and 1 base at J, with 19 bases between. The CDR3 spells CAINSDLRRGNTEAFF. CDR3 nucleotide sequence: TGTGCCATCAACTCGGACCTTAGGAGGGGGAACACTGAAGCTTTCTTT.

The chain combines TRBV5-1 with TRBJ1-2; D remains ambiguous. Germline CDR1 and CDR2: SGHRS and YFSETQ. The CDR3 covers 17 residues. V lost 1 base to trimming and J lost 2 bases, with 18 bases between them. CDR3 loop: CASSLPLFEEANYGYTF. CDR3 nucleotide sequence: TGCGCCAGCAGCTTGCCCCTTTTTGAGGAGGCGAACTATGGCTACACCTTC.

The CDR3 spells CASSLAGGGYEQYV. The CDR3 DNA reads as TGCGCCAGCAGCTTGGCCGGGGGGGGCTACGAGCAGTACGTC. The chain joins TRBV5-1 to TRBJ2-7, with 8 positions matching TRBD2. This CDR3 is built from 14 residues. Trimming removed 0 bases from V and 3 bases from J; junction bases left unmatched: 2. Germline V gene sequence: CDR1 SGHRS, CDR2 YFSETQ.